The sequence of this T cell receptor (beta chain) was determined in a study of patients and donors after allogeneic stem cell transplantation. This clonotype was counted many times. The V end was cut by 0 bases, the J end by 3 bases, with 3 bases between. CDR1 LGHDT and CDR2 YNNKEL come from the germline V gene (reference sequence). The CDR3 covers 13 residues. TCRdb itself ran the RT-PCR reads through MiXCR, one entry per CDR3 protein. The table records around 200,000 distinct CDR3 sequences, over 30% of them present only once. The genes are TRBV3-1 and TRBJ1-5; D gene ambiguous. This receptor was identified in a human donor who was either an allogeneic HSCT recipient or a stem cell or donor lymphocyte infusion donor (not recorded which). It is not recorded whose cells these are; they may come from a transplant donor. Sequencing used blood, either unsorted or a sorted T cell fraction (not recorded which). Written as DNA, the CDR3 is TGTGCCAGCAGCCAAGATCTCAATCAGCCCCAGCATTTT. It specifies CASSQDLNQPQHF.